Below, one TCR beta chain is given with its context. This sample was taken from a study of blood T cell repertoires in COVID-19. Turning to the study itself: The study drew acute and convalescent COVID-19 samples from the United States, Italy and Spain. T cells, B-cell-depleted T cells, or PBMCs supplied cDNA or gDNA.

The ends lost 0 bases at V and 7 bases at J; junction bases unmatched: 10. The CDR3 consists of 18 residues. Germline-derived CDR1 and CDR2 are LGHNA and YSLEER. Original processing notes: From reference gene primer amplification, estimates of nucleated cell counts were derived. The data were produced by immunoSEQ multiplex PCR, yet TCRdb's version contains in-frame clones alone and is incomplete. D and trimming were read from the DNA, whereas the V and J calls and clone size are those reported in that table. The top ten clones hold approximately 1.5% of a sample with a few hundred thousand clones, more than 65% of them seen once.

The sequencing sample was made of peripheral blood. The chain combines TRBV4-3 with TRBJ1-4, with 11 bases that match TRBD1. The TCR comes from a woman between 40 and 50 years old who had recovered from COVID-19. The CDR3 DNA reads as TGCGCCAGCAGCCAAGATTGGGGACAGGGGGTACAAAGTGAAAAACTGTTTTTT. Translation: CASSQDWGQGVQSEKLFF.